The source of this TCR beta chain is a study of T cells after yellow fever vaccination. Whole-study findings and limits: Abundant bulk-population clonotypes could contaminate the FACS-sorted repertoires.

This CDR3 spans 12 amino acids. V gave up 2 bases and J gave up 10 bases, with 11 bases separating them. Germline loops: CDR1 MNHEY, CDR2 SVGEGT. As concerns this clonotype: Antigen specificity is unknown.

A process of 5'RACE template switching, which added a universal primer site and UMIs, was used to make TCR cDNA. TCRdb redid the calling of the 5' RACE reads with MiXCR, one entry per CDR3 protein. The sample has about 430,000 distinct CDR3 sequences, around 20% seen once. The chain carries TRBV6-2 or TRBV6-3 and TRBJ1-1, with unresolved D. The sample was PBMCs, taken before the yellow fever booster vaccination. The TCR originated in a man aged 18 to 29 who received the YFV17D yellow fever vaccine. DNA for the CDR3: TGTGCCAGCAGTTACCCTTCGGACGTAGCTTTCTTT. Its protein product is CASSYPSDVAFF.